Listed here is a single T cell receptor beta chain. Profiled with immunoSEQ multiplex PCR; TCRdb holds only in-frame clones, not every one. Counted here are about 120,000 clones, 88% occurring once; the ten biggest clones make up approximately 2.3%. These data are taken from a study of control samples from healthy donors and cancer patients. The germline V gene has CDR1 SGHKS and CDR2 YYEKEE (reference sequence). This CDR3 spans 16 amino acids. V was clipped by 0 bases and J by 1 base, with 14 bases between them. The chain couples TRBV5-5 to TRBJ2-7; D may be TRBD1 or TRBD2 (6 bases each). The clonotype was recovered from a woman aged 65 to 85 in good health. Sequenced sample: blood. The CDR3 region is CASSLGSGAGSYEQYF. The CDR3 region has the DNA TGTGCCAGCAGCTTGGGGTCGGGGGCCGGATCCTACGAGCAGTACTTC. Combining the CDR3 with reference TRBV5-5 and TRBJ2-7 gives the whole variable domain DAGVTQSPTHLIKTRGQQVTLRCSPISGHKSVSWYQQVLGQGPQFIFQYYEKEERGRGNFPDRFSARQFPNYSSELNVNALLLGDSALYLCASSLGSGAGSYEQYFGPGTRLTVT.